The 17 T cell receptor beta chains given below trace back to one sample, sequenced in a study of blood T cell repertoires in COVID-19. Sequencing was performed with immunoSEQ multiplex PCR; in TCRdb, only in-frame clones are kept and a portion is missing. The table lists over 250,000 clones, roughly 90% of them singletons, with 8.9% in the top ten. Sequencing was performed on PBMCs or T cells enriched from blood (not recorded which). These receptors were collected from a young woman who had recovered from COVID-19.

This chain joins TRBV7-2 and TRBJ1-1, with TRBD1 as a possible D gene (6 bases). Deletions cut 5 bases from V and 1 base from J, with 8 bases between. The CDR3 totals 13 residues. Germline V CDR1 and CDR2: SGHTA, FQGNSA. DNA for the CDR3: TGTGCCAGCAGCCAGGACAGGAACACTGAAGCTTTCTTT. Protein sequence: CASSQDRNTEAFF.

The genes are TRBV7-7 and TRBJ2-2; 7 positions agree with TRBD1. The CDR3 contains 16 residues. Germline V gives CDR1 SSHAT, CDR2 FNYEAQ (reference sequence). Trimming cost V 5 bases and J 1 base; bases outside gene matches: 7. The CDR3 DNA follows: TGTGCCAGCAGCCCGGGGACAGACCTGAACACCGGGGAGCTGTTTTTT. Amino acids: CASSPGTDLNTGELFF.

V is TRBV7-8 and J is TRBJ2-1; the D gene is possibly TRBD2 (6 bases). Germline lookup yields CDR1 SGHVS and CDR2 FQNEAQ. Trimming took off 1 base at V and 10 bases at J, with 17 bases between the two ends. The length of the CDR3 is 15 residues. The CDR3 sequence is CASSLEPGLPWEQFF. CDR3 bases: TGTGCCAGCAGCTTAGAACCGGGACTTCCGTGGGAGCAGTTCTTC.

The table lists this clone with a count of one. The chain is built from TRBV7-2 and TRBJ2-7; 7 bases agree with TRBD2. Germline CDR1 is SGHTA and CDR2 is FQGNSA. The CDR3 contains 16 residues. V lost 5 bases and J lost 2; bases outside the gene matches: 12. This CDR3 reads CASSPYGGGNPYEQYF. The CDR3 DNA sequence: TGTGCCAGCAGCCCTTACGGCGGGGGAAATCCCTACGAGCAGTACTTC.

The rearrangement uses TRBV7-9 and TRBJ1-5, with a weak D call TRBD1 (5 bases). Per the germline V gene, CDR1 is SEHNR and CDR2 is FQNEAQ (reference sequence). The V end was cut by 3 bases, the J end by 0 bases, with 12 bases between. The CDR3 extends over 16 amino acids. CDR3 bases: TGTGCCAGCAGCTTCGGACAACAATATAGCAATCAGCCCCAGCATTTT. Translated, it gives CASSFGQQYSNQPQHF.

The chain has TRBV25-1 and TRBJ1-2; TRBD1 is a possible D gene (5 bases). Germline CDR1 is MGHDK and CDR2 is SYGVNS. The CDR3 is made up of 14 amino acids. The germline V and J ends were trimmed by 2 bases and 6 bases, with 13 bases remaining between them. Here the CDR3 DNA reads TGTGCCAGCAGTGAAGTGGGGGGACTTGATGGCTACACCTTC. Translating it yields CASSEVGGLDGYTF.

CDR3 nucleotide sequence: TGTGCCAGCAGCCTGCCGGGATCCCAAGAGACCCAGTACTTC. Translating gives CASSLPGSQETQYF. The V gene is TRBV5-4, the J gene TRBJ2-5; TRBD2 is a possible D gene (5 bases). The CDR3 loop spans 14 amino acids. With 4 bases removed from V and 1 base from J, the gap between germline ends came to 11 bases. Germline CDR1 and CDR2: SGHNT and YYREEE (reference sequence).

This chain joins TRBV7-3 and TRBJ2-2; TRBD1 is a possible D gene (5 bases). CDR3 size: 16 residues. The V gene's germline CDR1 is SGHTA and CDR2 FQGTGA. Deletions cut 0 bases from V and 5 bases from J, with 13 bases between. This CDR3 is CASSLTPGLDTGELFF. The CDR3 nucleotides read TGTGCCAGCAGCTTAACCCCAGGGCTGGATACCGGGGAGCTGTTTTTT. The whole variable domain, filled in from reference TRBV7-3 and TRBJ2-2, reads GAGVSQTPSNKVTEKGKYVELRCDPISGHTALYWYRQSLGQGPEFLIYFQGTGAADDSGLPNDRFFAVRPEGSVSTLKIQRTERGDSAVYLCASSLTPGLDTGELFFGEGSRLTVL.

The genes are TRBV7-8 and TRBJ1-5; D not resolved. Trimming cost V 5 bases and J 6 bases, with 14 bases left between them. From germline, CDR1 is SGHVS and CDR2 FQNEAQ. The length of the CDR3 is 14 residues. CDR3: CASSTNTGSQPQHF. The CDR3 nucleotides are TGTGCCAGCAGCACGAACACCGGGTCTCAGCCCCAGCATTTT.

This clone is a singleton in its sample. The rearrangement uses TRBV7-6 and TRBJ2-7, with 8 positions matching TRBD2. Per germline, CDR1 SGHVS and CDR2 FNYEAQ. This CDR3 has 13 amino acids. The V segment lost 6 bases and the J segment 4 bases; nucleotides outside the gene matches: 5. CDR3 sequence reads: CASSTSGLYEQYF. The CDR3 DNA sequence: TGTGCCAGCAGTACTAGCGGATTGTACGAGCAGTACTTC.

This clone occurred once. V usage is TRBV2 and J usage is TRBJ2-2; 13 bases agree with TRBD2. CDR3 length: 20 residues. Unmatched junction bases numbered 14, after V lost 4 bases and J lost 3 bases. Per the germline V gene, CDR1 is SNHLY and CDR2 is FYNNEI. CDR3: CASSVWRDGTSGAYTGELFF. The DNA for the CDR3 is TGTGCCAGCAGTGTATGGCGAGACGGGACTAGCGGGGCCTACACCGGGGAGCTGTTTTTT. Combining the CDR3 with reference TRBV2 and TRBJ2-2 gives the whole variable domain EPEVTQTPSHQVTQMGQEVILRCVPISNHLYFYWYRQILGQKVEFLVSFYNNEISEKSEIFDDQFSVERPDGSNFTLKIRSTKLEDSAMYFCASSVWRDGTSGAYTGELFFGEGSRLTVL.

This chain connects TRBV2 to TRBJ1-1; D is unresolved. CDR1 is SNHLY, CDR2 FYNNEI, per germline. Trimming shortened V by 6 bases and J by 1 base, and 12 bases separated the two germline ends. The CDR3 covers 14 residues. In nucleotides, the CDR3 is TGTGCCAGCAGCCTCGTACATGGGAACACTGAAGCTTTCTTT. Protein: CASSLVHGNTEAFF.

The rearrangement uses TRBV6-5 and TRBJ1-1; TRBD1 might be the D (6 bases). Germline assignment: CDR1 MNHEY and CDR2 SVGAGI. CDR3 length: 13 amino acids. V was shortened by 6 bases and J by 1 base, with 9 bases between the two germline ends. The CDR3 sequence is CASRDSPNTEAFF. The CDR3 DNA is TGTGCCAGCAGGGACAGCCCGAACACTGAAGCTTTCTTT.

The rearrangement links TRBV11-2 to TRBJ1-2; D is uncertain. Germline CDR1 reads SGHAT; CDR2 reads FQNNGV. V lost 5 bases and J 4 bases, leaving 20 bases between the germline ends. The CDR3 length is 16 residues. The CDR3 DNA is TGTGCCAGCAGCCCAAACGCGGGGTTATGGGTCTATGGCTACACCTTC. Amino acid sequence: CASSPNAGLWVYGYTF.

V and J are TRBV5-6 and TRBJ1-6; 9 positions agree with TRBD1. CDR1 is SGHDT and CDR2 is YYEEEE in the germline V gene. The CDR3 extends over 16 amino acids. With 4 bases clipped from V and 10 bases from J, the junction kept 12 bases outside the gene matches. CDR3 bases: TGTGCCAGCAGCCCCCGGACAGGGGAAATGGGGTCACCCCTCCACTTT. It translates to CASSPRTGEMGSPLHF.

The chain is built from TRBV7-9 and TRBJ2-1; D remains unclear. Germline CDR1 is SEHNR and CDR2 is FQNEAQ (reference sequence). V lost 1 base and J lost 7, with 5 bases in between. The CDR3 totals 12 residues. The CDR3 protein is CASSLDGNEQFF. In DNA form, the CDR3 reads TGTGCCAGCAGCTTAGACGGGAATGAGCAGTTCTTC.

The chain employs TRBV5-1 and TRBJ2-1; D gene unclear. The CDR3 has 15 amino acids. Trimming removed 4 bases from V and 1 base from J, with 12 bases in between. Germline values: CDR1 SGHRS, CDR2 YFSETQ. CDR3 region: CASSVESTSYNEQFF. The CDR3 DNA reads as TGCGCCAGCAGCGTGGAGAGTACTTCCTACAATGAGCAGTTCTTC.